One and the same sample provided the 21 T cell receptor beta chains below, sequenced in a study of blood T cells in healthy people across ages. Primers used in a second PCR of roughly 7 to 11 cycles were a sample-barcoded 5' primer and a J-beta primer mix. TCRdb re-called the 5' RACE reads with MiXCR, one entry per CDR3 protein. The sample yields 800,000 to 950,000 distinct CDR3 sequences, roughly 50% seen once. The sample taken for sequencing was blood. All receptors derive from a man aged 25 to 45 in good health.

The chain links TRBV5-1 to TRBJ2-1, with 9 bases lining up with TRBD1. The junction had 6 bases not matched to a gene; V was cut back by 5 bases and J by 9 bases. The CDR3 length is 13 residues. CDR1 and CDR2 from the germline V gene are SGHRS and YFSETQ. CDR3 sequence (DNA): TGCGCCAGCAGACCTGGACAGGGGCCTGAGCAGTTCTTC. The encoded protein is CASRPGQGPEQFF.

The CDR3 sequence is CASSQDLRSGIYEQYF. The CDR3 nucleotides read TGCGCCAGCAGCCAAGATCTCAGGAGCGGGATCTACGAGCAGTACTTC. V is TRBV4-3 and J is TRBJ2-7, with TRBD2 matching over 7 bases. J gave up 3 bases and V 0 bases, and 8 bases lay outside the gene matches. CDR3 size: 16 residues. Germline V gene data show CDR1 as LGHNA and CDR2 as YSLEER.

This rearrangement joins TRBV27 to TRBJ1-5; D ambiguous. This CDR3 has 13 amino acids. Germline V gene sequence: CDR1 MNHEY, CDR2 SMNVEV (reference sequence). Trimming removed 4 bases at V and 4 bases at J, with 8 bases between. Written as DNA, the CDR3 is TGTGCCAGCAGTTCTCTACGAAATCAGCCCCAGCATTTT. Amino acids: CASSSLRNQPQHF.

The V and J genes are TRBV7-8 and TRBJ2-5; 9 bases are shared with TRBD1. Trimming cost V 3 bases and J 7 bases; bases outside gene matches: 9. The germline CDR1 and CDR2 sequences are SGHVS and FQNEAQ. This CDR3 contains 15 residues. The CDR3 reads CASSFDRGGLGTQYF. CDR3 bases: TGTGCCAGCAGCTTTGACAGGGGGGGCCTCGGGACCCAGTACTTC.

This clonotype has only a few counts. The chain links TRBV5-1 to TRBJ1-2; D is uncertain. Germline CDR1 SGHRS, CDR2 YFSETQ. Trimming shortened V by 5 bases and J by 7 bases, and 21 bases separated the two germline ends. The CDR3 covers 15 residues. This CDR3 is CASSFGPAFGAGYTF. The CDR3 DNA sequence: TGCGCCAGCAGTTTCGGCCCGGCCTTTGGAGCTGGCTACACCTTC.

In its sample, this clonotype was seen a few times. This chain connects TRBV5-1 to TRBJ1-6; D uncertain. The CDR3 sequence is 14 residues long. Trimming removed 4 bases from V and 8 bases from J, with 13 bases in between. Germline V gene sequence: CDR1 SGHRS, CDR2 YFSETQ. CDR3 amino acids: CASSPYREDSPLHF. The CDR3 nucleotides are TGCGCCAGCAGCCCGTACCGTGAGGATTCACCCCTCCACTTT.

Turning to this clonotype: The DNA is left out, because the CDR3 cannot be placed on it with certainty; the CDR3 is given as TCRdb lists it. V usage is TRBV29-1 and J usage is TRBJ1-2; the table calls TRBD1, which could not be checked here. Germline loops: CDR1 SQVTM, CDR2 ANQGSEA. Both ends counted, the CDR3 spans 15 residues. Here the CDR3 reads CSASSQGQGIYGCTF.

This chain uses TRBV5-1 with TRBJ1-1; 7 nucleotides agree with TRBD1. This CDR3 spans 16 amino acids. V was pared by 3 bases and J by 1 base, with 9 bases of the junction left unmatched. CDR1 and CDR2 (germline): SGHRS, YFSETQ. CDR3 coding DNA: TGCGCCAGCAGCTACCTACCGACAGGGTCGAACACTGAAGCTTTCTTT. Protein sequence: CASSYLPTGSNTEAFF.

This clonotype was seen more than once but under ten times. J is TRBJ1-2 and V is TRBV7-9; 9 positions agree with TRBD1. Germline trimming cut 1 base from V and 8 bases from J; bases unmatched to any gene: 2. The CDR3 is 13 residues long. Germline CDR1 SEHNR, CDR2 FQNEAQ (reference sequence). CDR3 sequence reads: CASSLGTGEGYTF. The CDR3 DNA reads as TGTGCCAGCAGCTTAGGGACAGGGGAAGGCTACACCTTC.

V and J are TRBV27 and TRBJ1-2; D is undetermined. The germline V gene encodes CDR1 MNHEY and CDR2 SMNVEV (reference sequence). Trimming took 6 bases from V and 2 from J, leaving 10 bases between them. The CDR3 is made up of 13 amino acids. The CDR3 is CASSWRVNYGYTF. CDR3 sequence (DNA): TGTGCCAGCAGCTGGAGGGTGAACTATGGCTACACCTTC.

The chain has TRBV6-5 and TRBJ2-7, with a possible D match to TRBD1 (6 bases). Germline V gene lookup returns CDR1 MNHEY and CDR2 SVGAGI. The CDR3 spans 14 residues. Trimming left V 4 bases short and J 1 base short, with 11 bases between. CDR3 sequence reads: CASSFYRESYEQYF. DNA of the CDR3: TGTGCCAGCAGTTTCTACAGGGAGTCCTACGAGCAGTACTTC.

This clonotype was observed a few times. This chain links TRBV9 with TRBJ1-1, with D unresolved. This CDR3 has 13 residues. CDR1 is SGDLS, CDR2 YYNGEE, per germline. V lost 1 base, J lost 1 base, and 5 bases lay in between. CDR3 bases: TGTGCCAGCAGCGTACTCACGAACACTGAAGCTTTCTTT. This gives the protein CASSVLTNTEAFF.

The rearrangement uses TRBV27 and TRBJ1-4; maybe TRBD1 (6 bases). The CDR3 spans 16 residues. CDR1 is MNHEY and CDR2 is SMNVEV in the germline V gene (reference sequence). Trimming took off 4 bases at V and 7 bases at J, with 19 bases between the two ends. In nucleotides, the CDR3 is TGTGCCAGCAGTTCCCCCCTGGCAGGGGCGAGTGAAAAACTGTTTTTT. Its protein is CASSSPLAGASEKLFF.

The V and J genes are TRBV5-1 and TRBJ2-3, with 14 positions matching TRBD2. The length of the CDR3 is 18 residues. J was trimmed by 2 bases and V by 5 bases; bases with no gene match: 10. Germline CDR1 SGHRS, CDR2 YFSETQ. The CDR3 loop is CASSHPRLAGGPTDTQYF. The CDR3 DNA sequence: TGCGCCAGCAGTCACCCACGACTAGCGGGAGGGCCCACAGATACGCAGTATTTT.

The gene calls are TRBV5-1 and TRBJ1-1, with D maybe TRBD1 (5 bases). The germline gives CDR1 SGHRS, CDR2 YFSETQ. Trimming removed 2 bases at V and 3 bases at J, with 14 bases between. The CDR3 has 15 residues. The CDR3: CASSLYRGRYTEAFF. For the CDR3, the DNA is TGCGCCAGCAGCTTATACCGGGGCAGATACACTGAAGCTTTCTTT.

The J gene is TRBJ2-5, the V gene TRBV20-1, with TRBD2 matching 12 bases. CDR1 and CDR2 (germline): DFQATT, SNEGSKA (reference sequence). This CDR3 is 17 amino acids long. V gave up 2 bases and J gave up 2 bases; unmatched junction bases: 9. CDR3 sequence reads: CSARLLAGTSGQETQYF. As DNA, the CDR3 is TGCAGTGCTAGACTTCTTGCCGGGACTAGCGGGCAAGAGACCCAGTACTTC.

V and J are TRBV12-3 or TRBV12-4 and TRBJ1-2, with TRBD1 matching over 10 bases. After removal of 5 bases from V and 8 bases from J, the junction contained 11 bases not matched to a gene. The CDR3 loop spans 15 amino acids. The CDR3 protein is CASSPGRGQGFGYTF. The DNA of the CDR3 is TGTGCCAGCAGTCCAGGGAGGGGACAGGGGTTCGGCTACACCTTC.

CDR3 in amino acids: CASSWGDEQYF. Here the CDR3 DNA reads TGCGCCAGCAGCTGGGGGGACGAGCAGTACTTC. The chain links TRBV5-1 to TRBJ2-7, with TRBD2 as a possible D gene (6 bases). The CDR3 is made up of 11 amino acids. CDR1 is SGHRS and CDR2 is YFSETQ in the germline V gene. Trimming took 3 bases from V and 5 from J, leaving 6 bases between them.

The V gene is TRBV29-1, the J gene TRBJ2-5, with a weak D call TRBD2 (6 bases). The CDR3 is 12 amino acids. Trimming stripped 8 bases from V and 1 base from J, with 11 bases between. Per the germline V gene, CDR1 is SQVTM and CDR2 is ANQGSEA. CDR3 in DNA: TGCAGCTATCTGCGGGGCCAAGAGACCCAGTACTTC. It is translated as CSYLRGQETQYF.

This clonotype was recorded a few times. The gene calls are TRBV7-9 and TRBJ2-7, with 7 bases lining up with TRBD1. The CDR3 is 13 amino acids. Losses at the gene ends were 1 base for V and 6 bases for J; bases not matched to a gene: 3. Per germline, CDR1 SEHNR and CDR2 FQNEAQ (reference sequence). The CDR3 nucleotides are TGTGCCAGCAGCTTAGGGACAGGTATCGAGCAGTACTTC. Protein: CASSLGTGIEQYF.

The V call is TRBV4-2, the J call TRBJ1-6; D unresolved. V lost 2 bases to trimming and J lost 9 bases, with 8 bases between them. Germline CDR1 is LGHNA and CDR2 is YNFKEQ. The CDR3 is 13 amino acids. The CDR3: CASSQLSFSPLHF. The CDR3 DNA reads TGTGCCAGCAGCCAATTGAGTTTTTCACCCCTCCACTTT.